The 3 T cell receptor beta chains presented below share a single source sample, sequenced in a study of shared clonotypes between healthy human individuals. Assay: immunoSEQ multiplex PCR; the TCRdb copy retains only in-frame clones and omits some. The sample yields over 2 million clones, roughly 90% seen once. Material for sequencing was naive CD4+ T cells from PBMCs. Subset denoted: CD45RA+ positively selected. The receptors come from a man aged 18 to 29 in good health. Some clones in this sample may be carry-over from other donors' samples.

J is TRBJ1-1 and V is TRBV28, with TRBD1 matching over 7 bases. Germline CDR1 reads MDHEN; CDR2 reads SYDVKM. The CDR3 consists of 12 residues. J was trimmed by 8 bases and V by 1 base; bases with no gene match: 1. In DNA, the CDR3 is TGTGCCAGCAGTTTATTCAGGGGGGAAGCTTTCTTT. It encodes CASSLFRGEAFF.

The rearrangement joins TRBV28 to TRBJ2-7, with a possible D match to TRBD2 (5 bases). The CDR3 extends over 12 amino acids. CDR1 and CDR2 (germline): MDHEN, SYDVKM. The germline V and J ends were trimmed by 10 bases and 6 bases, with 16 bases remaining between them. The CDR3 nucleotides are TGTGCCACCTCAGAGGGCACCTCCGAGCAGTACTTC. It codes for CATSEGTSEQYF. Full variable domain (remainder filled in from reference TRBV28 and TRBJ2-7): DVKVTQSSRYLVKRTGEKVFLECVQDMDHENMFWYRQDPGLGLRLIYFSYDVKMKEKGDIPEGYSVSREKKERFSLILESASTNQTSMYLCATSEGTSEQYFGPGTRLTVT.

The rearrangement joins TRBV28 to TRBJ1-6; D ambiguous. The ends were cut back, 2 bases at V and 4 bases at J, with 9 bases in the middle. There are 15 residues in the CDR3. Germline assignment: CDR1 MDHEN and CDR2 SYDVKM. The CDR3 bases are TGTGCCAGCAGTTTAATGGGCTCATATAATTCACCCCTCCACTTT. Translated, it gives CASSLMGSYNSPLHF.